The clone carrying this TCR beta chain appeared a single time. This record comes from a study of blood T cell repertoires in COVID-19. About the research overall: Italy, Spain and the United States were the sources of the convalescent and acute COVID-19 samples. PBMCs, B-cell-depleted T cells, or T cells provided the cDNA or gDNA that made up the material.

Libraries were prepared by immunoSEQ multiplex PCR; TCRdb keeps only in-frame clonotypes and omits some of them. The repertoire holds about 200,000 clones, with around 83% as singletons. The V gene's germline CDR1 is MNHEY and CDR2 SVGEGT. V was clipped by 5 bases and J by 0 bases; unmatched bases: 9. This CDR3 comprises 19 residues. The sample comprised peripheral blood. The chain carries TRBV6-2 or TRBV6-3 and TRBJ2-1, with 14 bases fitting TRBD2. The sequence was obtained from a woman older than 75 with COVID-19, enrolled during active disease. The DNA of the CDR3 is TGTGCCAGCAGTCGGAGACTAGCGGGAGGGCCCTTCTCCTACAATGAGCAGTTCTTC. This encodes CASSRRLAGGPFSYNEQFF.